The 8 T cell receptor beta chains below all came from one sample that was sequenced in a study of cytomegalovirus exposure and HLA in healthy donors. Produced via immunoSEQ multiplex PCR; TCRdb's table is partial and in-frame only. The data contain tens of thousands of clones, about 94% of them singletons. The sample comprised PBMCs. These receptors were obtained from a woman between 18 and 29 years old in good health and CMV-seropositive.

The V gene is TRBV6-5, the J gene TRBJ2-5, with D unresolved. V was pared by 7 bases and J by 5 bases, with 14 bases between. The CDR3 covers 13 residues. Germline CDR1 reads MNHEY; CDR2 reads SVGAGI. CDR3 coding DNA: TGTGCCAGCACCCCCCCGGCTAGGGAGACCCAGTACTTC. Encoded protein: CASTPPARETQYF.

The V call is TRBV29-1, the J call TRBJ1-2, with a weak D call TRBD1 (5 bases). The CDR3 spans 12 residues. Germline V gives CDR1 SQVTM, CDR2 ANQGSEA. The V gene lost 6 bases and the J gene lost 4 bases, with 12 bases spanning the gap. The CDR3 bases are TGCAGCGTCGGGGGTCTGAGCTATGGCTACACCTTC. This gives the protein CSVGGLSYGYTF.

V is TRBV2 and J is TRBJ2-1; 7 positions match TRBD2. The CDR3 is 15 amino acids. Germline assignment: CDR1 SNHLY and CDR2 FYNNEI. The J segment lost 2 bases and the V segment lost 2 bases, leaving 3 bases of the junction unmatched. CDR3 in DNA: TGTGCCAGCAGTGAAACGGCGGGGGCCTACAATGAGCAGTTCTTC. As protein: CASSETAGAYNEQFF.

CDR3 in DNA: TGTGCCAGCAGCCAACGGATGGGGCTCAGCACAGATACGCAGTATTTT. Translating it yields CASSQRMGLSTDTQYF. V is TRBV4-2 and J is TRBJ2-3; perhaps TRBD1 as D (5 bases). Trimming removed 2 bases at V and 0 bases at J, with 12 bases between. The CDR3 is 16 amino acids. Germline-derived CDR1 and CDR2 are LGHNA and YNFKEQ.

The V gene is TRBV28, the J gene TRBJ1-1; unclear D gene. V was pared by 11 bases and J by 9 bases, with 16 bases between. The CDR3 loop spans 11 amino acids. Germline V gene lookup returns CDR1 MDHEN and CDR2 SYDVKM. CDR3 nucleotides: TGTGCCGCTGGTTCTACAGTTAAAGCTTTCTTT. It yields the protein CAAGSTVKAFF.

The rearrangement uses TRBV7-2 and TRBJ2-1, with TRBD1 matching over 8 bases. With 1 base clipped from V and 12 bases from J, the junction kept 11 bases outside the gene matches. This CDR3 contains 15 residues. CDR1 is SGHTA, CDR2 FQGNSA, per germline. The CDR3 DNA is TGTGCCAGCAGCTTAGGGGACAGGTCACCCCCTCGGCAGTTCTTC. Translating gives CASSLGDRSPPRQFF.

The chain combines TRBV11-2 with TRBJ1-3, with D hard to call. Per the germline V gene, CDR1 is SGHAT and CDR2 is FQNNGV. This CDR3 spans 14 amino acids. V lost 5 bases to trimming and J lost 0 bases, with 8 bases between them. CDR3 sequence reads: CASSRSHSGNTIYF. CDR3 nucleotides: TGTGCCAGCAGCAGATCACACTCTGGAAACACCATATATTTT.

V and J are TRBV29-1 and TRBJ2-1; 11 nucleotides match TRBD2. Germline V CDR1 and CDR2: SQVTM, ANQGSEA. The CDR3 spans 15 residues. V dropped 6 bases and J dropped 4; count of bases not matched to a gene: 8. The CDR3 here is CSVLTSGGLYNEQFF. CDR3 DNA sequence: TGCAGCGTCCTAACTAGCGGGGGTCTTTACAATGAGCAGTTCTTC.